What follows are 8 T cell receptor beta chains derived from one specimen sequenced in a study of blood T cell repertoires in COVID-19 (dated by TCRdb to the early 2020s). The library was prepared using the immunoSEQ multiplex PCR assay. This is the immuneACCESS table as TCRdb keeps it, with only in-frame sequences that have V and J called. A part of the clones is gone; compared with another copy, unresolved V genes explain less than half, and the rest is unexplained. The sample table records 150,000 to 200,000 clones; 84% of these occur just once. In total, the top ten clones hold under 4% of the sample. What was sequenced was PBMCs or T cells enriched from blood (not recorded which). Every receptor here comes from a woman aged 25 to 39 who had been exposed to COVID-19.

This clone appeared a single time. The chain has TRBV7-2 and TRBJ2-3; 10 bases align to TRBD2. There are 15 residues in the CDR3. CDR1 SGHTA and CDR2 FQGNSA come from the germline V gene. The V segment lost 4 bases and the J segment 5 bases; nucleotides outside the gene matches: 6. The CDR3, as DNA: TGTGCCAGCAGCTCAGCGGGGGGGGCAAGAGATACGCAGTATTTT. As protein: CASSSAGGARDTQYF.

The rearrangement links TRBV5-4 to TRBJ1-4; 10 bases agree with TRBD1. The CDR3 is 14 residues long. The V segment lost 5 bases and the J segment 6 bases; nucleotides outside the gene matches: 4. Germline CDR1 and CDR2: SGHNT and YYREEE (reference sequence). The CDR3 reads CASRHGTGDEKLFF. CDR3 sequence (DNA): TGTGCCAGCAGGCACGGGACAGGGGATGAAAAACTGTTTTTT.

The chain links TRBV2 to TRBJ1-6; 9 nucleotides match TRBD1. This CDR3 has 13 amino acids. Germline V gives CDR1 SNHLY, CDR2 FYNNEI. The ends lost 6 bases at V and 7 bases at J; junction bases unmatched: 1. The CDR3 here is CASRGTGNSPLHF. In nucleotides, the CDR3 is TGTGCCAGCAGGGGGACAGGGAATTCACCCCTCCACTTT.

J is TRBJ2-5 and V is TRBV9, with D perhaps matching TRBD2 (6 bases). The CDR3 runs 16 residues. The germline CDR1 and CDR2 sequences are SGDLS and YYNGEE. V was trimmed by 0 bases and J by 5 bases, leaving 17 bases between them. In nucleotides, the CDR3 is TGTGCCAGCAGCGTAGGGGTCCGGCGGGGTCGGGAGACCCAGTACTTC. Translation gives CASSVGVRRGRETQYF.

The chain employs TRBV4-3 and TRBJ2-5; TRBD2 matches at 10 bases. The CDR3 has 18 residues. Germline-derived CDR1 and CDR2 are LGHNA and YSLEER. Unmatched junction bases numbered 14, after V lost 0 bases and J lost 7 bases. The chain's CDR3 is CASSQDSSSGGADGTQYF. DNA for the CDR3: TGCGCCAGCAGCCAAGACTCGAGCAGCGGGGGGGCCGACGGGACCCAGTACTTC.

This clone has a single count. Here the CDR3 DNA reads TGTGCCAGCTCACTCAGGCCGGGAAATCCTAATGAAAAACTGTTTTTT. Residues: CASSLRPGNPNEKLFF. V gene TRBV18 combines with J gene TRBJ1-4, with D hard to call. With 4 bases removed from V and 3 bases from J, the gap between germline ends came to 15 bases. In germline, CDR1 is KGHSH, CDR2 LQKENI. CDR3 length: 16 residues.

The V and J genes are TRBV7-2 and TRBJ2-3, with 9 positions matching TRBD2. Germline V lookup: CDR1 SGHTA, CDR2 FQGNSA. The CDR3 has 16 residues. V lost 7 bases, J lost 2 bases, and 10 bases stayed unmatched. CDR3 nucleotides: TGTGCCAGCAACATAGGCGGGGGGGCTACCACAGATACGCAGTATTTT. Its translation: CASNIGGGATTDTQYF. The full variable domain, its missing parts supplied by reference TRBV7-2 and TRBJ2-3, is GAGVSQSPSNKVTEKGKDVELRCDPISGHTALYWYRQSLGQGLEFLIYFQGNSAPDKSGLPSDRFSAERTGGSVSTLTIQRTQQEDSAVYLCASNIGGGATTDTQYFGPGTRLTVL.

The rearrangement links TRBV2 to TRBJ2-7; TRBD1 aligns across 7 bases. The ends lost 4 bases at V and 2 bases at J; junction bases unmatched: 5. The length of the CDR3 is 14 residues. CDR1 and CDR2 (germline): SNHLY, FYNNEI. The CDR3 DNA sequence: TGTGCCAGCAGTGGCAGGGGGTCCCCCTACGAGCAGTACTTC. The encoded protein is CASSGRGSPYEQYF.